This T cell receptor beta chain was retrieved from a study of cytomegalovirus exposure and HLA in healthy donors. Germline lookup yields CDR1 MDHEN and CDR2 SYDVKM. This CDR3 comprises 14 residues. V lost 1 base and J 6 bases, leaving 12 bases between the germline ends. 60 Vbeta and 13 Jbeta primers were used in PCR. Assay used: immunoSEQ multiplex PCR; TCRdb lists only in-frame clones, some missing. The table lists about 160,000 clones, 81% of them singletons, with approximately 1.2% in the top ten. The TCR was taken from a man aged 50 or older in good health and CMV-seropositive. Sequencing used PBMCs. The chain couples TRBV28 to TRBJ2-5; D might be TRBD2 (5 bases). Written as DNA, the CDR3 is TGTGCCAGCAGTTTATTCGTGGACTCCAAGACCCAGTACTTC. This encodes CASSLFVDSKTQYF.